This T cell receptor (beta chain) was sequenced in a study of CD8 T cells in Susac syndrome. The V and J ends lost 6 bases and 5 bases respectively, with 13 bases between them. The CDR3 runs 13 residues. RNA, at about 0.5 to 1 ug, was reverse transcribed with random hexamers. An immunoSEQ multiplex PCR amplified TCR beta CDR3 over 54 Vbeta and 13 Jbeta. TCRdb re-derived calls from the immunoSEQ multiplex PCR reads in MiXCR, one entry per CDR3 protein. This repertoire shows over 100,000 distinct CDR3 sequences, about 96% found once; its top ten account for approximately 0.092%. The sequenced target, TCR beta, came from blood CD8+ and CD4+ T cells. FACS was used to enrich TEMRA cells, whereas the CD8+ and CD4+ T cells were obtained by negative isolation.

The TCR sequence derives from a human donor in good health. The sequencing input was CD4+ T cells from PBMCs. V and J are TRBV12-3 or TRBV12-4 and TRBJ2-5; maybe TRBD1 (7 bases). CDR3: CASRKTGRETQYF. CDR3 DNA: TGTGCCAGCAGGAAGACAGGGAGGGAGACCCAGTACTTC.